Sequencing of this T cell receptor beta chain was carried out in a study of T cell repertoires in cytomegalovirus infection. Germline-derived CDR1 and CDR2 are ENHRY and SYGVKD. This CDR3 is built from 17 residues. The V segment lost 4 bases and the J segment 0 bases; nucleotides outside the gene matches: 7. TCRdb processed the reads anew with MiXCR; each CDR3 protein has one entry. The sample carries about 570,000 distinct CDR3 sequences, over 35% recorded once. As regards this clonotype: Its antigen is still unknown.

This TCR came from a human donor in good health (CMV status not recorded). Some clones in this sample may be carry-over from other donors' samples. The V gene is TRBV10-3, the J gene TRBJ2-1; 9 bases fit TRBD2. This specimen consisted of cultured PBMCs, obtained from culture after CMV antigen stimulation. The CDR3 loop is CAISAASGISSYNEQFF. DNA of the CDR3: TGTGCCATCAGTGCGGCTAGCGGGATTAGCTCCTACAATGAGCAGTTCTTC.